The entry below describes one TCR beta chain. The antigen this receptor binds is unknown. Within one base of it there is no much larger clone, and no base qualities were kept. The CDR3 sequence holds 17 residues, the cysteine and phenylalanine included. This entry keeps only the CDR3 DNA: 51 bases, framed from base 1. CDR1 and CDR2 were assigned from the germline V gene as MDHEN and SYDVKM. The V end gives up 3 bases and the J end 4 bases, leaving 9 bases in the junction not matched to a gene. Each clonotype received, on average, 10x coverage in deep resolution sequencing performed on a MiSeq, where the target depth lay between 1 in 1 million and 1 in 200,000 T cells. The immunoSEQ hsTCRB Kit was used to generate TCR beta libraries. Per the source publication's procedure: Data were analyzed with ImmunoSEQ Data Assistant and ImmunoSEQ Analyzer, with V, D and J genes assigned per IMGT definitions. Clonality, which ranges from 0 to 1, was calculated by subtracting the normalized Shannon entropy of productive rearrangement frequencies from one. Only overrepresented clonotypes making up at least 0.05% of the repertoire of each patient were included in the public clonotype analysis. Some twelve age-matched healthy donor repertoires from immuneACCESS were used as controls for clonality. The clones in this table, taken by TCRdb from immuneACCESS, are in-frame only. Not every clone is retained; where verified, under half of the shortfall comes from an unresolved V gene, and the cause of the rest is unknown. The DNA gave D and trimming, while V, J and clone size come from that table. The sample profile shows roughly 38,000 clones; about 50% of them were found once. Clones ranked in the top ten supply 18% of the sample.

The sample originates from a study of cytotoxic CD8 clonotypes in ibrutinib-treated CLL (dated by TCRdb to the early 2020s). About the study as a whole: The cohort was composed of approximately 11 relapsed/refractory and approximately 16 treatment-naive patients; IGHV unmutated status was identified in approximately 17 patients. Samples at response were collected after a median of 12 months of treatment, with a range of roughly 6 to 36 months. Longitudinal samples were available for about 30% of the roughly 86 trial participants. Responses were partial in roughly 24 patients and complete in 2; after median approximately 69 months follow-up, approximately 15 stayed in remission and about twelve progressed. Samples averaged around 280,000 productive templates and approximately 100,000 productive rearrangements. Cryopreserved peripheral blood mononuclear cells were collected at three points: before therapy, at response, and at either sustained remission or disease progression.

For TCR beta library preparation, approximately 2 micrograms of genomic DNA were extracted from the cryopreserved PBMCs. Longitudinal blood samples from CLL patients receiving ibrutinib monotherapy were subjected to high-throughput TCR beta sequencing. The patients took part in an open-label, single-center phase 2 trial of ibrutinib monotherapy. Overall study outcomes, separate from this receptor: Clonality increased at ibrutinib response, stayed stable in sustained remission, and fell back toward baseline at progression. At baseline, clonality was higher than in age-matched healthy donors and showed a strong correlation with circulating CD8+ T-cell counts. Sampling times were not matched between patients in sustained remission and patients whose disease was progressing, and lymph node repertoires were not examined. Public clonotypes were rare and either shrank or stayed stable during treatment, and the rise in clonality at ibrutinib response reflected expansion of private clonotypes.

The sequenced sample was PBMCs, obtained before ibrutinib treatment. This TCR was recovered from a human donor with chronic lymphocytic leukemia. The chain uses TRBV28 and TRBJ1-5; TRBD1 agrees with 10 junctional bases. The CDR3 loop reads CASSFPPGQGTNQPQHF. The DNA sequence is as follows: TGTGCCAGCAGTTTTCCTCCGGGACAGGGGACTAATCAGCCCCAGCATTTT.